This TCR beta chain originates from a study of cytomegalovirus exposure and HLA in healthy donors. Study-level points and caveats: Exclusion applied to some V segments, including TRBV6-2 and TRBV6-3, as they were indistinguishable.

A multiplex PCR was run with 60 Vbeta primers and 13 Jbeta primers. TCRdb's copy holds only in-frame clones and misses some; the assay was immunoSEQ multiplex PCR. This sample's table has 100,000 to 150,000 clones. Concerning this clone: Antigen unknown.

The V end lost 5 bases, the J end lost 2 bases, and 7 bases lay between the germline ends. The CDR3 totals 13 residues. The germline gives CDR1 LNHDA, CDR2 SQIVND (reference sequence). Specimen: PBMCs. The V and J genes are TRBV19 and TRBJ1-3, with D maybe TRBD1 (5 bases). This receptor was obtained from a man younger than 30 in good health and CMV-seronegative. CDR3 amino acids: CASSRQPGNTIYF. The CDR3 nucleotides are TGTGCCAGTAGTCGACAGCCTGGAAACACCATATATTTT.